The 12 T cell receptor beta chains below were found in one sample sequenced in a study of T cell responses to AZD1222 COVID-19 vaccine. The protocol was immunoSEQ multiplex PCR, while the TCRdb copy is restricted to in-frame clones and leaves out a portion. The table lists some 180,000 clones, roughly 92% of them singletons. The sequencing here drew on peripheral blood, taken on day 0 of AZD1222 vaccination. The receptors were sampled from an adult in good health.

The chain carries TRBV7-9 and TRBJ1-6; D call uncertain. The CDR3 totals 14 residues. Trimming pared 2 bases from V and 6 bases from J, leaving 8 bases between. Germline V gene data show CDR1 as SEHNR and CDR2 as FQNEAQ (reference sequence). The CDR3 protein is CASSLNDGNSPLHF. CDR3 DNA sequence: TGTGCCAGCAGCTTAAACGACGGTAATTCACCCCTCCACTTT.

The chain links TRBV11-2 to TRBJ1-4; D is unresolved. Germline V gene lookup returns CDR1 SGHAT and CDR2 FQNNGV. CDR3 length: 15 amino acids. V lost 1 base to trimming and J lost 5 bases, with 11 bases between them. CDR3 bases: TGTGCCAGCAGCTTAGGCGGTAATAGGAATGAAAAACTGTTTTTT. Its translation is CASSLGGNRNEKLFF.

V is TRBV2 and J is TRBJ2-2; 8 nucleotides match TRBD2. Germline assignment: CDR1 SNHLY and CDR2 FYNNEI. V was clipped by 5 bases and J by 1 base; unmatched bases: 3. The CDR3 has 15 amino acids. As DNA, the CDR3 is TGTGCCAGCAGTTCTAGCGGGCGGAACACCGGGGAGCTGTTTTTT. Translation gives CASSSSGRNTGELFF.

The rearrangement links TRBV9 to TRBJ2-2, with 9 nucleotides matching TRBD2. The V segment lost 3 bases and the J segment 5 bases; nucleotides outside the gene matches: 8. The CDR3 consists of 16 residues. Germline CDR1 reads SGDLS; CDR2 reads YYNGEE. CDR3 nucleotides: TGTGCCAGCAGCGCCACGGGACTAGCCGGGACCGGGGAGCTGTTTTTT. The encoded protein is CASSATGLAGTGELFF. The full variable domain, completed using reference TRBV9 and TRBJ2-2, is DSGVTQTPKHLITATGQRVTLRCSPRSGDLSVYWYQQSLDQGLQFLIQYYNGEERAKGNILERFSAQQFPDLHSELNLSSLELGDSALYFCASSATGLAGTGELFFGEGSRLTVL.

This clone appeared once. The CDR3 sequence: CASSLIPLTGLNTEAFF. DNA for the CDR3: TGTGCCAGCAGCTTGATCCCTTTGACAGGTTTGAACACTGAAGCTTTCTTT. V is TRBV5-5 and J is TRBJ1-1, with a tentative D call TRBD1 (6 bases). The germline CDR1 and CDR2 sequences are SGHKS and YYEKEE (reference sequence). This CDR3 is built from 17 residues. Trimming left V 1 base short and J 0 bases short, with 16 bases between.

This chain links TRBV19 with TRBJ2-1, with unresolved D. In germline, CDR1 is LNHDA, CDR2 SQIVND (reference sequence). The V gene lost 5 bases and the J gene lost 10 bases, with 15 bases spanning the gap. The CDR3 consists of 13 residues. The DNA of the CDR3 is TGTGCCAGTAGTGATGGCTGGACGATGGAGCAGTTCTTC. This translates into CASSDGWTMEQFF.

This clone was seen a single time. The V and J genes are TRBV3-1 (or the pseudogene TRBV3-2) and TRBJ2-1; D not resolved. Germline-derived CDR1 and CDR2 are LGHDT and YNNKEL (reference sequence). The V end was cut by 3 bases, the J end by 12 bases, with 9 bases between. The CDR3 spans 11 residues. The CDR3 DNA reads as TGTGCCAGCAGCCAGGGCGCAGGGCAGTTCTTC. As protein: CASSQGAGQFF.

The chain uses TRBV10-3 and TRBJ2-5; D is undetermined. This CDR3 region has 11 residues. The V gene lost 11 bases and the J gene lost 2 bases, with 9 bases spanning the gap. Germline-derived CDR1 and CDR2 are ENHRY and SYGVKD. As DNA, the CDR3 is TGTGCCGTCCGGTCTCAAGAGACCCAGTACTTC. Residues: CAVRSQETQYF.

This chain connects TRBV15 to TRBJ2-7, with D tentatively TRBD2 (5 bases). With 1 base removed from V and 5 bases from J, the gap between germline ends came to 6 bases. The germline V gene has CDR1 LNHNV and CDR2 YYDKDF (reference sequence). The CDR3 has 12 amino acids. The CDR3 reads CATSRGENEQYF. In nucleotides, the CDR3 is TGTGCCACCAGCAGAGGGGAGAACGAGCAGTACTTC.

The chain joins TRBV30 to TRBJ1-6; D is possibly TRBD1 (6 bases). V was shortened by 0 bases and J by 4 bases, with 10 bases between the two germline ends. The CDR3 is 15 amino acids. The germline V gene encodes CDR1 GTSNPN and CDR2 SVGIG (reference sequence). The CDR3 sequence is CAWSVRTAYNSPLHF. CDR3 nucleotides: TGTGCCTGGAGTGTCAGGACAGCTTATAATTCACCCCTCCACTTT.

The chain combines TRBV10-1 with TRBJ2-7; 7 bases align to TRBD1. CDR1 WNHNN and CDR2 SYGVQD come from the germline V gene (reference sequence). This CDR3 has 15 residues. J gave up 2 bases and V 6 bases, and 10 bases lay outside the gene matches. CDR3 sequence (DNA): TGCGCCAGCAGCGAAGCCCGACAGGGTCCCTACGAGCAGTACTTC. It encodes CASSEARQGPYEQYF.

The CDR3 is CASSRGTARSEAFF. The CDR3 DNA reads as TGTGCCAGCAGCCGAGGGACAGCGCGAAGTGAAGCTTTCTTT. V is TRBV7-8 and J is TRBJ1-1, with 7 bases lining up with TRBD1. The CDR3 has 14 residues. J was trimmed by 7 bases and V by 5 bases; bases with no gene match: 10. CDR1 and CDR2 from the germline V gene are SGHVS and FQNEAQ.